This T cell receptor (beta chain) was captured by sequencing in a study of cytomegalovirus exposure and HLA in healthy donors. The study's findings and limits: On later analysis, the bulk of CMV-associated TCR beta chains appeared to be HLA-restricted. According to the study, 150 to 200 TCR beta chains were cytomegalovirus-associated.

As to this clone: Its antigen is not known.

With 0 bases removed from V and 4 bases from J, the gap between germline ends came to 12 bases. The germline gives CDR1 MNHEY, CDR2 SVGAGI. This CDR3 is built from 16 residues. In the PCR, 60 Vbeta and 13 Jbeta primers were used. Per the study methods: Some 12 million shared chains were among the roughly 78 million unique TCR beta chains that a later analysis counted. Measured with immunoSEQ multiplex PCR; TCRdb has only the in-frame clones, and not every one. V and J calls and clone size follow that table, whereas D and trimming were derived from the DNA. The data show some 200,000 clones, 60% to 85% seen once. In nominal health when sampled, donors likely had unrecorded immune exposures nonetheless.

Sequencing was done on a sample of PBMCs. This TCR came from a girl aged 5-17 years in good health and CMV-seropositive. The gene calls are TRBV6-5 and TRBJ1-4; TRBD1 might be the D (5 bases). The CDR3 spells CASSYSPGSGNEKLFF. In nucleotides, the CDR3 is TGTGCCAGCAGTTACTCCCCAGGGTCGGGTAATGAAAAACTGTTTTTT.